The sequence of this T cell receptor (beta chain) was determined in a study of OX40 agonist ivuxolimab in advanced cancers. Study-level background: Three patients had partial responses: one hepatocellular carcinoma, two cutaneous melanoma.

The method was immunoSEQ multiplex PCR; TCRdb's version includes in-frame clones alone and lacks a portion of them. The data show about 79,000 clones, approximately 80% seen once. Trimming shortened V by 1 base and J by 3 bases, and 10 bases separated the two germline ends. Germline CDR1 and CDR2: SEHNR and FQNEAQ (reference sequence). This CDR3 contains 14 residues. The clonotype comes from an adult with an advanced solid tumor such as melanoma, head and neck, liver or kidney cancer. The chain has TRBV7-9 and TRBJ2-7; D is unresolved. Sequenced here: CD4+ or CD8+ T cells sorted from blood, sampled in a trial of the OX40 agonist ivuxolimab. CDR3 DNA sequence: TGTGCCAGCAGCTTAGTGTCAACAATCTACGAGCAGTACTTC. Amino acids: CASSLVSTIYEQYF.